This TCR beta chain was obtained from a study of regulatory T cells in long-lasting Graves disease. Study observations and caveats: Only a small sample size was used, which may have cut accuracy. Persistent disease favored TRBV28, TRBJ1-2 and TRBJ2-5.

As for time point: newly diagnosed GD, antithyroid drugs for less than 3 months. Scientists built the TCR library using RNA that was extracted from PBMCs. This clonotype was recorded at least ten times. Antigen unknown. Trimming pared 2 bases from V and 8 bases from J, leaving 12 bases between. This CDR3 comprises 14 residues. iRepertoire HTBI primers and Arm-PCR of CDR3 regions built TCR beta libraries. Each CDR3 protein is one row after TCRdb ran MiXCR on the multiplex PCR reads. The sample carries hundreds of thousands of distinct CDR3 sequences, 15% to 20% recorded once. These data were also filed under a second study, of T cells in Graves' hyperthyroidism and ophthalmopathy. That source adds: First-round RT-PCR targeting the TCR CDR3 was performed with the HTBI primer set. Appearing also in blood were most of the thyroid clonotypes expanded above 0.001.

The receptor was isolated from a woman in her twenties or thirties with Graves disease. The specimen was peripheral blood mononuclear cells (PBMCs), collected at new diagnosis, from a patient treated with antithyroid drugs. The chain has TRBV12-3 or TRBV12-4 and TRBJ1-4, with D maybe TRBD1 (5 bases). The CDR3 spells CASSLSQGREKLFF. The CDR3 DNA sequence: TGTGCCAGCAGTTTATCGCAGGGTCGGGAAAAACTGTTTTTT.